This note documents a single T cell receptor (beta chain) sequence. Its antigen is unknown. Indicated time point: blood 2 weeks post-SBRT. Treatment noted: 15 Gy SBRT to primary tumor, nephrectomy 4 weeks later. Radiation-treated patients gave blood at baseline, week 2 and week 4. The patient's renal cell carcinoma had clear cell pathology. The CDR3 spans 16 residues. CDR1 is KGHSH, CDR2 LQKENI, per germline. After removal of 5 bases from V and 2 bases from J, the junction contained 8 bases not matched to a gene. The sample originates from a study of radiation and T cells in renal cell carcinoma. Study background: Nephrectomy followed 15 Gy stereotactic body radiation by 4 weeks.

The data were produced by immunoSEQ multiplex PCR, yet TCRdb's version contains in-frame clones alone and is incomplete. The sample contains roughly 60,000 clones, just over 75% of which appear only once. The study, taken as a whole, reports: No pretreatment tumor biopsies were available for baseline clonotypes.

This sample comprised blood, obtained from a patient whose treatment included radiotherapy and nephrectomy. The chain uses TRBV18 and TRBJ2-5; TRBD2 aligns across 10 bases. This TCR was sampled from a man in his sixties with renal cell carcinoma. CDR3 protein: CASSSSSGSLQETQYF. In nucleotides, the CDR3 is TGTGCCAGCTCATCCTCTAGCGGGAGTTTACAAGAGACCCAGTACTTC.